This T cell receptor (beta chain) was identified during a study of metastatic and nonmetastatic thyroid tumors. Study at large: Peripheral blood and tumor or nodule samples from malignant and benign thyroid patients were compared. General study results and limits: It was reported that TCR beta diversity was significantly higher in malignant thyroid tumors than benign nodules, in blood and tumor.

At least ten counts were recorded for this clone. The antigen is unknown. This CDR3 contains 14 residues. Losses at the gene ends were 7 bases for V and 7 bases for J; bases not matched to a gene: 8. Germline CDR1 is MNHNS and CDR2 is SASEGT. There were no patients who had received any treatment before thyroid surgery. In the source study's methods: A classifier for distant metastasis in papillary thyroid cancer was constructed using CDR3 differences observed across clinicopathological groups. TCRdb re-clonotyped the PCR reads via MiXCR. These V and J calls originate from TCRdb's pipeline instead of the authors' own analysis. The table has about 85,000 clones, 8% to 9.5% seen once; the top ten hold more than 8%.

Material: blood. This receptor was taken from a female donor with papillary thyroid cancer or a benign thyroid nodule (not recorded which). Some clones in this sample may be carry-over from other donors' samples. The rearrangement links TRBV6-1 to TRBJ2-1, with 9 bases identical to TRBD1. DNA of the CDR3: TGTGCCAGCACCCCCTCCGGGACAGGGAATGAGCAGTTCTTC. Encoded protein: CASTPSGTGNEQFF.